The 32 T cell receptor beta chains presented below share a single source sample, sequenced in a study of OX40 agonist ivuxolimab in advanced cancers. The assay was immunoSEQ multiplex PCR, and TCRdb's table has in-frame clones only and misses some. This table holds tens of thousands of clones, approximately 80% found once. The input for sequencing was CD4+ or CD8+ T cells sorted from blood, taken in a trial of the OX40 agonist ivuxolimab. All receptors derive from an adult with an advanced solid tumor such as melanoma, head and neck, liver or kidney cancer.

This rearrangement joins TRBV5-4 to TRBJ2-1, with a weak D call TRBD2 (5 bases). Germline V lookup: CDR1 SGHNT, CDR2 YYREEE (reference sequence). The CDR3 has 16 amino acids. V was cut by 2 bases and J by 4 bases, with 16 bases left in between. Here the CDR3 DNA reads TGTGCCAGCAGCTTAAAGGGAGCGGACCCATACAATGAGCAGTTCTTC. Its translation: CASSLKGADPYNEQFF.

The rearrangement uses TRBV11-3 and TRBJ2-2, with TRBD2 matching 7 bases. The CDR3 sequence is 15 residues long. Germline V gives CDR1 SGHNT, CDR2 YENEEA. V shed 5 bases and J 6 bases; nucleotides not matched to a gene: 9. CDR3: CASSKRGSGAGELFF. The CDR3 DNA sequence: TGTGCCAGCAGCAAAAGAGGAAGCGGGGCCGGGGAGCTGTTTTTT.

J is TRBJ2-1 and V is TRBV11-3, with 7 nucleotides matching TRBD1. Germline CDR1 and CDR2: SGHNT and YENEEA. With V trimmed by 5 bases and J by 7 bases, 2 bases remained unmatched. The CDR3 contains 12 residues. CDR3 in DNA: TGTGCCAGCAGCCCGACAGGGAATGAGCAGTTCTTC. Its translation: CASSPTGNEQFF.

The chain uses TRBV28 and TRBJ2-3, with D uncertain. This CDR3 comprises 12 residues. The V gene lost 5 bases and the J gene lost 4 bases, with 7 bases spanning the gap. CDR1 is MDHEN and CDR2 is SYDVKM in the germline V gene. CDR3 coding DNA: TGTGCCAGCAGTCGGGCGTCAGATACGCAGTATTTT. As protein: CASSRASDTQYF.

The V call is TRBV10-3, the J call TRBJ2-2; D gene ambiguous. The ends were cut back, 2 bases at V and 0 bases at J, with 7 bases in the middle. Per the germline V gene, CDR1 is ENHRY and CDR2 is SYGVKD. The CDR3 spans 15 residues. CDR3 protein: CAISEGHSNTGELFF. The DNA of the CDR3 is TGTGCCATCAGTGAGGGGCATTCGAACACCGGGGAGCTGTTTTTT.

The V and J genes are TRBV5-1 and TRBJ2-2; D gene uncertain. CDR1 and CDR2 (germline): SGHRS, YFSETQ. The CDR3 extends over 13 amino acids. V was trimmed by 4 bases and J by 4 bases, leaving 8 bases between them. CDR3 sequence: CASSPPSTGELFF. The CDR3 coding sequence is TGCGCCAGCAGCCCTCCTAGCACCGGGGAGCTGTTTTTT.

V gene TRBV9 combines with J gene TRBJ2-3, with TRBD1 as a possible D gene (6 bases). With 4 bases removed from V and 6 bases from J, the gap between germline ends came to 21 bases. The CDR3 extends over 16 amino acids. The V gene's germline CDR1 is SGDLS and CDR2 YYNGEE. In DNA form, the CDR3 reads TGTGCCAGCAGCCAATTCGGCAGGGGTGGATTGGATACGCAGTATTTT. This gives the protein CASSQFGRGGLDTQYF. Full variable domain (remainder filled in from reference TRBV9 and TRBJ2-3): DSGVTQTPKHLITATGQRVTLRCSPRSGDLSVYWYQQSLDQGLQFLIQYYNGEERAKGNILERFSAQQFPDLHSELNLSSLELGDSALYFCASSQFGRGGLDTQYFGPGTRLTVL.

The rearrangement uses TRBV28 and TRBJ1-4, with D possibly TRBD1 on 5 matching bases. V lost 5 bases and J 0 bases, leaving 13 bases between the germline ends. CDR1 MDHEN and CDR2 SYDVKM come from the germline V gene. The CDR3 covers 16 residues. The CDR3 here is CASSPRRGATNEKLFF. CDR3 DNA sequence: TGTGCCAGCAGTCCCCGTCGGGGGGCAACTAATGAAAAACTGTTTTTT.

Concerning this clone itself: One end of the junction fails to match germline, which may point to a read error. The chain couples TRBV11-3 to TRBJ2-2; D not resolved. Looked up from germline, CDR1 is SGHNT and CDR2 is YENEEA. The CDR3 covers 15 residues. CDR3 region: CASSLVRANTGELFF. The CDR3, as DNA: TGTGCCAGCAGCTTAGTGCGAGCGAATACCGGGGAGCTGTTTTTT.

This chain links TRBV4-2 with TRBJ2-5, with D possibly matching TRBD2 (5 bases). V was trimmed by 1 base and J by 4 bases, leaving 10 bases between them. In germline, CDR1 is LGHNA, CDR2 YNFKEQ. This CDR3 is 14 amino acids long. DNA of the CDR3: TGTGCCAGCAGCCAAGTGCTAGCCAGAGAGACCCAGTACTTC. Amino acids: CASSQVLARETQYF.

A note on this clone: At the DNA level, this CDR3 is encoded by other sequences in the same sample as well. The chain couples TRBV7-8 to TRBJ1-2; 7 bases map to TRBD1. The J segment lost 5 bases and the V segment lost 1 base, leaving 10 bases of the junction unmatched. From germline, CDR1 is SGHVS and CDR2 FQNEAQ. The CDR3 consists of 16 residues. CDR3 coding DNA: TGTGCCAGCAGCTTAGTCTACAGGGAGGGGGCTTATGGCTACACCTTC. Translated: CASSLVYREGAYGYTF.

As concerns this clone: The junction departs from the called germline gene at one end, perhaps through a read error. The rearrangement links TRBV14 to TRBJ2-1; D may correspond to TRBD1 or TRBD2 (5 bases each). In germline, CDR1 is SGHDN, CDR2 FVKESK. The CDR3 is made up of 15 amino acids. This CDR3 is CASRHGASSYNEQFF. CDR3 nucleotide sequence: TGTGCCAGCCGCCACGGGGCGAGCTCCTACAATGAGCAGTTCTTC.

J is TRBJ2-7 and V is TRBV19; no firm D call. Germline CDR1 and CDR2: LNHDA and SQIVND (reference sequence). V lost 1 base to trimming and J lost 1 base, with 11 bases between them. This CDR3 is built from 15 residues. CDR3 sequence reads: CASSIGHTVSYEQYF. The CDR3 DNA follows: TGTGCCAGTAGTATAGGTCATACAGTTTCCTACGAGCAGTACTTC.

The chain recombines TRBV13 with TRBJ2-5; perhaps TRBD2 as D (6 bases). The last part of the DNA fits TRBJ2-7 better; the J call may be wrong. CDR1 is PRHDT, CDR2 FYEKMQ, per germline (reference sequence). The CDR3 length is 14 residues. CDR3 in amino acids: CASSRKGTSYEQYF. In DNA form, the CDR3 reads TGTGCCAGCAGCCGAAAAGGGACTTCCTACGAGCAGTACTTC.

CDR3 sequence: CASSWQIEPEQYF. The CDR3 coding sequence is TGTGCCAGCAGTTGGCAAATTGAGCCGGAGCAGTACTTC. The J gene is TRBJ2-7, the V gene TRBV6-6; D is undetermined. Germline CDR1 reads MNHNY; CDR2 reads SVGAGI (reference sequence). CDR3 length: 13 amino acids. Deletions cut 4 bases from V and 7 bases from J, with 14 bases between.

This clone was found a few times. This same CDR3 is encoded by further DNA sequences in the sample. This chain uses TRBV28 with TRBJ1-2, with D tentatively TRBD1 (6 bases). The CDR3 totals 14 residues. Trimming removed 6 bases at V and 4 bases at J, with 15 bases between. Germline V gives CDR1 MDHEN, CDR2 SYDVKM. This chain's CDR3 is CASRRGDGSYGYTF. The CDR3 coding sequence is TGTGCCAGCAGGAGGGGGGACGGGTCCTATGGCTACACCTTC.

The chain joins TRBV6-1 to TRBJ2-1; D unclear. CDR3 size: 15 residues. The V gene's germline CDR1 is MNHNS and CDR2 SASEGT. Trimming left V 1 base short and J 8 bases short, with 15 bases between. The CDR3 DNA sequence: TGTGCCAGCAGTGAAGGTCTAGTAGGTACCCATGAGCAGTTCTTC. It translates to CASSEGLVGTHEQFF.

This clone was recorded only once. The rearrangement links TRBV6-6 to TRBJ2-5; D not certain. The CDR3 consists of 15 residues. Trimming shortened V by 0 bases and J by 1 base, and 9 bases separated the two germline ends. The V gene's germline CDR1 is MNHNY and CDR2 SVGAGI (reference sequence). Here the CDR3 reads CASSYSTDRQETQYF. The CDR3 DNA reads TGTGCCAGCAGTTACTCTACGGACCGCCAAGAGACCCAGTACTTC.

The J gene is TRBJ2-6, the V gene TRBV5-6; D is undetermined. Per germline, CDR1 SGHDT and CDR2 YYEEEE. V dropped 5 bases and J dropped 1 base, with 4 bases sitting between them. There are 13 residues in the CDR3. Here the CDR3 reads CASRASGANVLTF. The DNA of the CDR3 is TGTGCCAGCAGGGCGTCTGGGGCCAACGTCCTGACTTTC.

This clone was detected only a few times. CDR3 sequence (DNA): TGTGCCTGGAGTGTACTCGGCCCCCCCCGGGGAGATACGCAGTATTTT. It encodes CAWSVLGPPRGDTQYF. V is TRBV30 and J is TRBJ2-3, with a tentative D call TRBD2 (5 bases). The V end lost 0 bases, the J end lost 5 bases, and 18 bases lay between the germline ends. The CDR3 has 16 amino acids. Germline assignment: CDR1 GTSNPN and CDR2 SVGIG (reference sequence).

V and J are TRBV29-1 and TRBJ2-2; the D gene is possibly TRBD1 (6 bases). V was cut by 7 bases and J by 2 bases, with 14 bases left in between. The CDR3 loop spans 14 amino acids. Germline CDR1 is SQVTM and CDR2 is ANQGSEA. This chain's CDR3 is CSAQTGTNTGELFF. The DNA for the CDR3 is TGCAGCGCCCAAACAGGGACCAACACCGGGGAGCTGTTTTTT.

The rearrangement joins TRBV6-5 to TRBJ1-2; the match to TRBD1 covers 7 bases. The CDR3 is 15 residues long. CDR1 and CDR2 (germline): MNHEY, SVGAGI. V shed 0 bases, J shed 3 bases, and the junction held 4 bases outside the gene matches. The DNA for the CDR3 is TGTGCCAGCAGTTACTCGGGACAGCGACACTATGGCTACACCTTC. The encoded protein is CASSYSGQRHYGYTF.

The genes are TRBV30 and TRBJ2-2, with 9 bases matching TRBD2. The CDR3 sequence is 14 residues long. The germline V gene has CDR1 GTSNPN and CDR2 SVGIG (reference sequence). The ends lost 8 bases at V and 7 bases at J; junction bases unmatched: 11. CDR3 sequence (DNA): TGTGCCCTACAGGGACTAGCTAGGGGCGGGGAGCTGTTTTTT. Its translation: CALQGLARGGELFF.

This clone was recorded once. The CDR3 protein is CASSLNRGFEQFF. The CDR3 DNA reads as TGTGCCAGCAGCCTAAACAGGGGTTTTGAGCAGTTCTTC. The rearrangement links TRBV7-2 to TRBJ2-1; TRBD1 aligns across 7 bases. V dropped 5 bases and J dropped 9; count of bases not matched to a gene: 7. From germline, CDR1 is SGHTA and CDR2 FQGNSA. CDR3 size: 13 residues.

The gene calls are TRBV7-9 and TRBJ2-7; 7 bases match TRBD1. V was clipped by 1 base and J by 1 base; unmatched bases: 13. CDR1 is SEHNR, CDR2 FQNEAQ, per germline (reference sequence). The CDR3 covers 18 residues. The CDR3 nucleotides are TGTGCCAGCAGCTTAGACCCTACGAACTGGGACAGTTCCTACGAGCAGTACTTC. This gives the protein CASSLDPTNWDSSYEQYF.

This chain links TRBV28 with TRBJ2-2, with 9 bases that match TRBD2. CDR1 is MDHEN and CDR2 is SYDVKM in the germline V gene. Germline trimming cut 6 bases from V and 7 bases from J; bases unmatched to any gene: 6. This CDR3 comprises 14 residues. The CDR3 loop reads CASSATSGSGELFF. The CDR3 region has the DNA TGTGCCAGCAGCGCGACTAGCGGTAGCGGGGAGCTGTTTTTT.

The chain combines TRBV7-3 with TRBJ2-3; D is perhaps TRBD1 (6 bases). The length of the CDR3 is 13 residues. Per the germline V gene, CDR1 is SGHTA and CDR2 is FQGTGA. With 5 bases removed from V and 3 bases from J, the gap between germline ends came to 9 bases. CDR3 sequence reads: CASSQTGTDTQYF. CDR3 sequence (DNA): TGTGCCAGCAGCCAAACAGGGACAGATACGCAGTATTTT.

CDR3 residues: CASSLLSSGANVLTF. The CDR3 region has the DNA TGTGCCAGCAGTCTCCTCTCCTCTGGGGCCAACGTCCTGACTTTC. The chain recombines TRBV2 with TRBJ2-6; D remains unclear. V was pared by 5 bases and J by 0 bases, with 8 bases between. CDR1 SNHLY and CDR2 FYNNEI come from the germline V gene. CDR3 length equals 15 residues.

The CDR3 is CASSPLTGAYGYTF. CDR3 nucleotide sequence: TGTGCCAGCTCACCATTGACAGGGGCGTATGGCTACACCTTC. The rearrangement uses TRBV18 and TRBJ1-2, with 8 positions matching TRBD1. After removal of 2 bases from V and 5 bases from J, the junction contained 4 bases not matched to a gene. Germline lookup yields CDR1 KGHSH and CDR2 LQKENI. This CDR3 has 14 amino acids.

The gene calls are TRBV5-4 and TRBJ2-5; D remains ambiguous. In germline, CDR1 is SGHNT, CDR2 YYREEE (reference sequence). The CDR3 sequence is 14 residues long. Trimming removed 4 bases from V and 6 bases from J, with 16 bases in between. The CDR3 DNA is TGTGCCAGCAGCGTCAATAGAGGCATGCAGACCCAGTACTTC. Translating gives CASSVNRGMQTQYF.

CDR3 nucleotides: TGTGCCAGCAGGCCAGGCGGCGATACGCAGTATTTT. It codes for CASRPGGDTQYF. The chain joins TRBV6-6 to TRBJ2-3; D ambiguous. CDR1 is MNHNY, CDR2 SVGAGI, per germline (reference sequence). The CDR3 consists of 12 residues. Trimming took off 6 bases at V and 6 bases at J, with 10 bases between the two ends.

This clone was recorded once. This sequence joins TRBV11-3 and TRBJ1-4; 8 positions match TRBD1. The CDR3 contains 14 residues. V was clipped by 3 bases and J by 7 bases; unmatched bases: 4. The germline V gene has CDR1 SGHNT and CDR2 YENEEA. CDR3 DNA sequence: TGTGCCAGCAGCTTGTACAGGGGGGCTGAAAAACTGTTTTTT. This codes for CASSLYRGAEKLFF.